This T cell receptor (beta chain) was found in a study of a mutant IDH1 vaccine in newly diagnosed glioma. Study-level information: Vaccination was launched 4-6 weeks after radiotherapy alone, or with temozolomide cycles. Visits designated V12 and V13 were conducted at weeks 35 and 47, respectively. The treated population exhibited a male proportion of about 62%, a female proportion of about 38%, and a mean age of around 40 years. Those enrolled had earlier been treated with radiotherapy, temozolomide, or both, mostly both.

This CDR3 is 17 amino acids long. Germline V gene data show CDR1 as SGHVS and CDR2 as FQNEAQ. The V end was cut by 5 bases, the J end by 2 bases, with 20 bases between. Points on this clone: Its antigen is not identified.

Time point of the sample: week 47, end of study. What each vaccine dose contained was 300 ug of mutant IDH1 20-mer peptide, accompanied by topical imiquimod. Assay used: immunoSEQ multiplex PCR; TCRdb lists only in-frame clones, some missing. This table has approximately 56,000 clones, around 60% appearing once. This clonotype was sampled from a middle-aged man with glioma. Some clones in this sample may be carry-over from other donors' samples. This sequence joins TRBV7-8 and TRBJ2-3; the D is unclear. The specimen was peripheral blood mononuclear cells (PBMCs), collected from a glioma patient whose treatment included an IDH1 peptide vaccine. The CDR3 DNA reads TGTGCCAGCAGCCCCCAGCCGAACCGACTTAACACAGATACGCAGTATTTT. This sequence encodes CASSPQPNRLNTDTQYF.